This TCR beta chain was identified during a study of CD8 T cells in Susac syndrome. Those who served as multiple sclerosis controls were treatment-naive patients with stable or active relapsing-remitting disease. This CDR3 has 12 amino acids. Deletions cut 8 bases from V and 2 bases from J, with 9 bases between. Random hexamers were used to reverse transcribe an amount of about 0.45 to 1 ug RNA. An immunoSEQ multiplex PCR amplified TCR beta CDR3 over 54 Vbeta and 13 Jbeta. TCRdb reprocessed the immunoSEQ multiplex PCR reads with MiXCR, giving one entry per CDR3 protein. The sample records about 150,000 distinct CDR3 sequences, 90% to 95% being singletons.

The chain combines TRBV12-3 or TRBV12-4 with TRBJ1-1, with unresolved D. The sample comprised CD8+ T cells from PBMCs. This sequence was found in a human donor with multiple sclerosis. CDR3 loop: CASSEINTEAFF. The DNA of the CDR3 is TGTGCCAGCTCCGAGATAAACACTGAAGCTTTCTTT.